Shown below are 16 T cell receptor beta chains from a single sample sequenced in a study of vaccination and CD4 T cells after COVID-19. Treatment specified: roughly ten-day PBMC culture with coronavirus spike peptide pools or control peptides (ViraFEST assay). No cognate antigen is known for these TCRs. At the Johns Hopkins FTIC core, DNA taken from cultured CD4+ T cells was sequenced by way of the Oncomine TCR Beta short-read assay. TCRdb reprocessed the PCR reads with MiXCR, giving one entry per CDR3 protein. The sample carries around 19,000 distinct CDR3 sequences, less than 50% recorded once. Input material: CD4+ T cells from blood, cultured in vitro. All receptors come from a human donor who had recovered from COVID-19.

The chain joins TRBV20-1 to TRBJ2-3, with 9 bases fitting TRBD2. CDR3 length: 14 residues. V lost 3 bases, J lost 6 bases, and 7 bases stayed unmatched. Germline CDR1 and CDR2: DFQATT and SNEGSKA (reference sequence). CDR3 sequence: CSASVAGVLDTQYF. In DNA, the CDR3 is TGCAGTGCTAGCGTAGCGGGAGTACTGGATACGCAGTATTTT.

V usage is TRBV10-1 and J usage is TRBJ2-7; D remains ambiguous. Germline assignment: CDR1 WNHNN and CDR2 SYGVQD (reference sequence). The CDR3 is 13 amino acids. Trimming cost V 3 bases and J 3 bases, with 9 bases left between them. Written as DNA, the CDR3 is TGCGCCAGCAGTGATAAGGTCGGCTACGAGCAGTACTTC. It encodes CASSDKVGYEQYF.

This sequence joins TRBV19 and TRBJ2-1; D is undetermined. V lost 3 bases and J 8 bases, leaving 11 bases between the germline ends. Germline V gene lookup returns CDR1 LNHDA and CDR2 SQIVND (reference sequence). The CDR3 runs to 13 residues. The CDR3 region has the DNA TGTGCCAGTAGTATGCCGAGCCTTGATGAGCAGTTCTTC. Translating gives CASSMPSLDEQFF.

This clonotype was counted only a few times. This chain links TRBV5-8 with TRBJ1-5; D gene uncertain. CDR3 length: 12 amino acids. The V and J ends lost 3 bases and 7 bases respectively, with 8 bases between them. Germline V gene sequence: CDR1 SGHTS, CDR2 YDEGEE. The CDR3 spells CASSSRKQPQHF. The CDR3, as DNA: TGTGCCAGCAGCTCCAGAAAACAGCCCCAGCATTTT. The full variable domain, rest sourced from reference TRBV5-8 and TRBJ1-5, is EAGVTQSPTHLIKTRGQQATLRCSPISGHTSVYWYQQALGLGLQFLLWYDEGEERNRGNFPPRFSGRQFPNYSSELNVNALELEDSALYLCASSSRKQPQHFGDGTRLSIL.

CDR3 bases: TGTGCCAGCAGTGAAGGATCTTACAACTCTGGGGCCAACGTCCTGACTTTC. Translated: CASSEGSYNSGANVLTF. This chain joins TRBV6-1 and TRBJ2-6; D gene uncertain. Germline lookup yields CDR1 MNHNS and CDR2 SASEGT. The CDR3 covers 17 residues. V was shortened by 1 base and J by 0 bases, with 10 bases between the two germline ends.

The chain links TRBV7-3 to TRBJ2-3, with D perhaps assigned TRBD1 or TRBD2 (5 bases each). The V end lost 6 bases, the J end lost 3 bases, and 10 bases lay between the germline ends. The germline V gene has CDR1 SGHTA and CDR2 FQGTGA. CDR3 length: 13 amino acids. For the CDR3, the DNA is TGTGCCAGCAGTCAGGGAGCGACAGATACGCAGTATTTT. Its protein product is CASSQGATDTQYF. The variable domain in full, with the rest retrieved from reference TRBV7-3 and TRBJ2-3, is GAGVSQTPSNKVTEKGKYVELRCDPISGHTALYWYRQSLGQGPEFLIYFQGTGAADDSGLPNDRFFAVRPEGSVSTLKIQRTERGDSAVYLCASSQGATDTQYFGPGTRLTVL.

The J gene is TRBJ1-5, the V gene TRBV12-3 or TRBV12-4; 9 nucleotides align to TRBD1. The CDR3 consists of 18 residues. V lost 0 bases, J lost 4 bases, and 10 bases stayed unmatched. The CDR3 loop reads CASSLALNRGQGNQPQHF. The CDR3 nucleotides read TGTGCCAGCAGTTTAGCGCTAAACAGGGGGCAAGGGAATCAGCCCCAGCATTTT.

There are a few counts of this clonotype. This chain uses TRBV6-1 with TRBJ2-5; D gene unclear. This CDR3 comprises 14 residues. Germline CDR1 MNHNS, CDR2 SASEGT. V was pared by 7 bases and J by 3 bases, with 15 bases between. The CDR3 coding sequence is TGTGCCAGCACCCCGGCCCCTAGGGAAGAGACCCAGTACTTC. Translated, it gives CASTPAPREETQYF.

V and J are TRBV5-5 and TRBJ1-2, with a tentative D call TRBD1 (6 bases). Trimming left V 0 bases short and J 6 bases short, with 12 bases between. The CDR3 length is 14 residues. In germline, CDR1 is SGHKS, CDR2 YYEKEE (reference sequence). CDR3 in amino acids: CASSLGQGYDGYTF. The CDR3 DNA reads TGTGCCAGCAGCTTGGGGCAGGGGTACGATGGCTACACCTTC.

V is TRBV19 and J is TRBJ1-5, with a tentative D call TRBD1 (6 bases). The CDR3 covers 14 residues. The germline gives CDR1 LNHDA, CDR2 SQIVND (reference sequence). V dropped 10 bases and J dropped 0 bases, with 13 bases sitting between them. CDR3 protein: CAIARTASNQPQHF. CDR3 coding DNA: TGTGCCATCGCGAGGACAGCTAGCAATCAGCCCCAGCATTTT.

This clonotype was seen only a few times. The gene calls are TRBV6-2 or TRBV6-3 and TRBJ2-2; D gene uncertain. The V end lost 2 bases, the J end lost 3 bases, and 4 bases lay between the germline ends. This CDR3 contains 13 residues. Germline assignment: CDR1 MNHEY and CDR2 SVGEGT. The CDR3 spells CASSYRDTGELFF. The DNA of the CDR3 is TGTGCCAGCAGTTACAGGGACACCGGGGAGCTGTTTTTT.

This clonotype appeared a single time. The J gene is TRBJ2-7, the V gene TRBV30; D is undetermined. The V gene's germline CDR1 is GTSNPN and CDR2 SVGIG (reference sequence). The CDR3 sequence is 14 residues long. The V end lost 0 bases, the J end lost 3 bases, and 12 bases lay between the germline ends. CDR3 nucleotides: TGTGCCTGGAGTGTCGGAACAAGCCTCTACGAGCAGTACTTC. Protein: CAWSVGTSLYEQYF.

The chain recombines TRBV7-3 with TRBJ2-3, with D unclear. Trimming stripped 0 bases from V and 0 bases from J, with 7 bases between. The V gene's germline CDR1 is SGHTA and CDR2 FQGTGA. This CDR3 is built from 15 residues. Written as DNA, the CDR3 is TGTGCCAGCAGCTTAACCCACGGGAGCACAGATACGCAGTATTTT. It yields the protein CASSLTHGSTDTQYF.

The V call is TRBV20-1, the J call TRBJ2-2, with TRBD2 matching 11 bases. The CDR3 loop spans 14 amino acids. CDR1 and CDR2 from the germline V gene are DFQATT and SNEGSKA (reference sequence). The J segment lost 4 bases and the V segment lost 6 bases, leaving 4 bases of the junction unmatched. The CDR3 bases are TGCAGTGCGGGACTAGCGGAATCCACCGGGGAGCTGTTTTTT. It encodes CSAGLAESTGELFF.

This clonotype has only a few counts. The chain carries TRBV7-8 and TRBJ1-5; D uncertain. Germline V gene lookup returns CDR1 SGHVS and CDR2 FQNEAQ. The CDR3 contains 15 residues. Trimming removed 0 bases at V and 0 bases at J, with 6 bases between. The CDR3, as DNA: TGTGCCAGCAGCTTAGCAGTAAATAGCAATCAGCCCCAGCATTTT. Translated: CASSLAVNSNQPQHF.

The rearrangement uses TRBV10-3 and TRBJ1-3; 9 positions match TRBD1. The V gene end was trimmed by 3 bases and the J gene end by 1 base; junction bases not matched to a gene: 4. This CDR3 is built from 16 residues. The germline gives CDR1 ENHRY, CDR2 SYGVKD. The CDR3, as DNA: TGTGCCATCAGTGAAAGACAGGGGGGATCTGGAAACACCATATATTTT. Amino acids: CAISERQGGSGNTIYF.